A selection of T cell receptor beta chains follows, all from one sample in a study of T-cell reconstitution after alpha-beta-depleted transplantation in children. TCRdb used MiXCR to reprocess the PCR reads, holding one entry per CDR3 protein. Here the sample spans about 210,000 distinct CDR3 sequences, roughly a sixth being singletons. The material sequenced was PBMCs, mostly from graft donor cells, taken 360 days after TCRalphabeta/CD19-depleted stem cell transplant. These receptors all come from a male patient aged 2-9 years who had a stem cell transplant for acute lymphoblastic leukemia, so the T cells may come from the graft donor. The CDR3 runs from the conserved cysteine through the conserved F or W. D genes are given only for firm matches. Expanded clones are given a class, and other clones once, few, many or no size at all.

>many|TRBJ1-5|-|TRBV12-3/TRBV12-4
TGTGCCAGCAGTTTAGTTGGGGGTCAGCCCCAGCATTTT
CASSLVGGQPQHF
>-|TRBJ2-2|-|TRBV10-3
TGTGCCATCCCCAGCGCCAGGACGAACACCGGGGAGCTGTTTTTT
CAIPSARTNTGELFF
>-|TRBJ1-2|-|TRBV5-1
TGCGCCAGCAGCTTGGGAGGGGAAGGTAGCTACACCTTC
CASSLGGEGSYTF
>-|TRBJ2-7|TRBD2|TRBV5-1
TGCGCCAGCAGCTTTTGGCCAAGCGGGGGGCGGTACGAGCAGTACTTC
CASSFWPSGGRYEQYF
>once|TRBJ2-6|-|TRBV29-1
TGCAGCGTTGTATGGGACGGAAGCTCTGGGGCCAACGTCCTGACTTTC
CSVVWDGSSGANVLTF
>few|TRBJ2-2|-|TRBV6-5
TGTGCCAGCAGTTACTTGGTTAGCGGAAGGACCGGGGAGCTGTTTTTT
CASSYLVSGRTGELFF
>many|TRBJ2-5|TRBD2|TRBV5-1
TGCGCCAGCAGCTTGATCGCGGGGGAAGAGACCCAGTACTTC
CASSLIAGEETQYF
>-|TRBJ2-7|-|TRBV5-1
TGCGCCAGCAGCCCCGGGACAACGGGCTCCGAGCAGTACTTC
CASSPGTTGSEQYF
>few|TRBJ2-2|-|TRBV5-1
TGCGCCAGCAGTACCGGGACGGAAAATGGCGGGGAGCTGTTTTTT
CASSTGTENGGELFF
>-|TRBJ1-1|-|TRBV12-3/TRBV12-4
TGTGCCAGCAGTCCTCGGTCGGCCGGCACTGAAGCTTTCTTT
CASSPRSAGTEAFF
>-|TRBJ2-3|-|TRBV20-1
TGCAGTGCTAGACGAGGGCAGGGCACAGATACGCAGTATTTT
CSARRGQGTDTQYF
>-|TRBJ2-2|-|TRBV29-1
TGCAGCGCCATCGCCCCGGGCGGGAACACCGGGGAGCTGTTTTTT
CSAIAPGGNTGELFF
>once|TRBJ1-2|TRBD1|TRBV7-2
TGTGCCAGCAGTTCATTCGACAGGGGCTATGGCTACACCTTC
CASSSFDRGYGYTF
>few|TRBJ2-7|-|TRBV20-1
TGCAGTGCTAGTCCCGGGGACGAGCAGTACTTC
CSASPGDEQYF
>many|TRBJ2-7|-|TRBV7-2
TGTGCCAGCAGCTTAAACCAGGGAGCCTACGAGCAGTACTTC
CASSLNQGAYEQYF
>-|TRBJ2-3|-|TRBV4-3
TGCGCCAGCAGTTCTGGAGGGACACAGGGCACAGATACGCAGTATTTT
CASSSGGTQGTDTQYF
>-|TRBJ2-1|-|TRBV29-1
TGCAGCGCCCAGGGAGAGATCTCCTACAATGAGCAGTTCTTC
CSAQGEISYNEQFF
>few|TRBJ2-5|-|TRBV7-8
TGTGCCAGCAGCGCTAGGGGTTCCCAAGAGACCCAGTACTTC
CASSARGSQETQYF
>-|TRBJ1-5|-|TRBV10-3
TGTGCCATCAGTCGGGAGTTTCATCAGCCCCAGCATTTT
CAISREFHQPQHF
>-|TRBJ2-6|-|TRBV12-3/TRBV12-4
TGTGCCAGCAGTCTCCCCTCCCCGACGCGTGGGGCCAACGTCCTGACTTTC
CASSLPSPTRGANVLTF
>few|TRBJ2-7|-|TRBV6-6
TGTGCCAGCAGCCCCAACCCCTACGAGCAGTACTTC
CASSPNPYEQYF
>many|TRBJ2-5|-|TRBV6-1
TGTGCCAGCAGTGGGCGAGGGGCAGGTCAAGAGACCCAGTACTTC
CASSGRGAGQETQYF
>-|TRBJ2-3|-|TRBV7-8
TGTGCCAGCAGCTTATTCCGGGGAGATACGCAGTATTTT
CASSLFRGDTQYF
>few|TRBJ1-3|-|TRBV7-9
TGTGCCGGGGTACGGAGGATTAGCGAGCTCTCTGGAAACACCATATATTTT
CAGVRRISELSGNTIYF
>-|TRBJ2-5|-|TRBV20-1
TGCAGTACGGGCAGGCAGCCAGAGACCCAGTACTTC
CSTGRQPETQYF
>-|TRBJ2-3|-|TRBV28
TGTGCCAGCAGTTTAGAAGTTGGCCCAGATACGCAGTATTTT
CASSLEVGPDTQYF
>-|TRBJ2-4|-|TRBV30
TGTGCCCTCGAGGGGGACATTCAGTACTTC
CALEGDIQYF
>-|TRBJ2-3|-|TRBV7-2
TGTGCCAGCAGCTTAGCGGCCTCAACTAATACGCAGTATTTT
CASSLAASTNTQYF
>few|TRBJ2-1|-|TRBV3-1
TGTGCCAGCAGCCAAGATCTCGGCAGCAGGCAGTTCTTC
CASSQDLGSRQFF
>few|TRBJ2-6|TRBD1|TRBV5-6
TGTGCCAGCAGCCCGGGACAGCCCTCTGGGGCCAACGTCCTGACTTTC
CASSPGQPSGANVLTF
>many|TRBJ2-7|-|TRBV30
TGTGCCGGGAGGCTCAAGCCCGAGCAGTACTTC
CAGRLKPEQYF
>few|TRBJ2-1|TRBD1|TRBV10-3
TGTGTCGCAAAGCGGGACAGGGGAGACAATGAGCAGTTCTTC
CVAKRDRGDNEQFF
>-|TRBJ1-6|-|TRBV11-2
TGTGCCAGCAGTCCGGGGGGAGTTTCTCCTTCTCGCAACTATAATTCACCCCTCCACTTT
CASSPGGVSPSRNYNSPLHF
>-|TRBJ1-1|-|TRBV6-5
TGTGCCAGCAGTTACTCGAACAGGAGGGCAGGGCTGAACACTGAAGCTTTCTTT
CASSYSNRRAGLNTEAFF
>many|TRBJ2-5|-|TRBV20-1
TGCAGTGCCAATCCTGACCTTGGTGGGACCCAGTACTTC
CSANPDLGGTQYF
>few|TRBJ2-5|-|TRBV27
TGTGCCACCAGATACGGAGAAACCCAGTACTTC
CATRYGETQYF
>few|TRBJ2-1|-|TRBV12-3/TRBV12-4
TGTGCCAGTCGGGGCCGTACCTACAATGAGCAGTTCTTC
CASRGRTYNEQFF
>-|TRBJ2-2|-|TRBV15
TGTGCCACTAAGCCCGGGGGGCAGCTTGACGGGGAGCTGTTTTTT
CATKPGGQLDGELFF
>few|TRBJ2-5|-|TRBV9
TGTGCCAGCAGCGTAGGGACAGTTCAAGAGACCCAGTACTTC
CASSVGTVQETQYF
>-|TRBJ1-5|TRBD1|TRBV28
TGTGCCAGCAGTTTGGTCCAGGGGGACCAGCCCCAGCATTTT
CASSLVQGDQPQHF
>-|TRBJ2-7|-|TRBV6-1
TGTGCCAGCAGGGACAGCCTCTACGAGCAGTACTTC
CASRDSLYEQYF
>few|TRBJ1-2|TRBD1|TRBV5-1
TGCGCCAGCAGCTTGGAGGGACAGCCGGTGGATGGCTACACCTTC
CASSLEGQPVDGYTF
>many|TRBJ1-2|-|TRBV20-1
TGCAGTGCTAGTCTTGCCGAACAGGGCAACTATGGCTACACCTTC
CSASLAEQGNYGYTF
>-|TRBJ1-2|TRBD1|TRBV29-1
TGCAGCGTGACCTCCGGGACAGGAGATAAAAACTATGGCTACACCTTC
CSVTSGTGDKNYGYTF
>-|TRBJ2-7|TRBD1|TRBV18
TGTGCCAGCTCACCCCGGGGACAGGGGGGCTCCTACGAGCAGTACTTC
CASSPRGQGGSYEQYF
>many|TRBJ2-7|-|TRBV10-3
TGTGCCATCAGCGTGGTCGGGGAGCAGTACTTC
CAISVVGEQYF
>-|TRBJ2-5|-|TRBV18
TGTGCCAGCTCTACGGGCCAAGAGACCCAGTACTTC
CASSTGQETQYF
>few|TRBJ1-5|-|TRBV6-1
TGTGCCAGCAGCTCCATACGGGGCAATCAGCCCCAGCATTTT
CASSSIRGNQPQHF
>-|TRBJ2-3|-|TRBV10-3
TGTGCCATCAGTGCTCAGGGAACGGGTAGCACAGATACGCAGTATTTT
CAISAQGTGSTDTQYF
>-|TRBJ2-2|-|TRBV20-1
TGCAGTGTCGAAGGACCCGGCACCGGGGAGCTGTTTTTT
CSVEGPGTGELFF
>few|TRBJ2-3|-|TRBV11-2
TGTGCCAGCAGCTTAGGTGCGGGGGCCGTAGATACGCAGTATTTT
CASSLGAGAVDTQYF
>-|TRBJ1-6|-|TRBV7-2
TGTGCCAGCAGCTCAGACCTTTCACCCCTCCACTTT
CASSSDLSPLHF